Following are 23 T cell receptor beta chains from one sample sequenced in a study of shared clonotypes between healthy human individuals. Some clones are missing from TCRdb's copy, which holds only in-frame ones; the method was immunoSEQ multiplex PCR. Of hundreds of thousands of clones in the sample, about 82% were seen once. Specimen: PBMCs. All receptors come from a woman in her 40s in good health. Some clones in this sample may be carry-over from other donors' samples.

V and J are TRBV9 and TRBJ2-1; tentative D call: TRBD1 (5 bases). The CDR3 runs to 15 residues. Trimming removed 3 bases from V and 0 bases from J, with 10 bases in between. Germline assignment: CDR1 SGDLS and CDR2 YYNGEE. The CDR3 reads CASSERTSSYNEQFF. The DNA for the CDR3 is TGTGCCAGCAGCGAAAGGACAAGCTCCTACAATGAGCAGTTCTTC.

V is TRBV2 and J is TRBJ2-1; weak D call: TRBD2 (5 bases). Germline V gene lookup returns CDR1 SNHLY and CDR2 FYNNEI. Trimming took 4 bases from V and 0 from J, leaving 10 bases between them. The CDR3 is 15 residues long. The CDR3 is CASSVSGGSYNEQFF. The CDR3 nucleotides are TGTGCCAGCAGTGTAAGCGGAGGCTCCTACAATGAGCAGTTCTTC.

This clone was seen only once. A single base is all that separates this from a far larger clone, so a read error is likely. The chain carries TRBV2 and TRBJ1-1; 10 bases match TRBD1. This CDR3 is 15 amino acids long. The germline V gene encodes CDR1 SNHLY and CDR2 FYNNEI. Here the CDR3 reads CDSSEWDRGSPEAFF. The DNA of the CDR3 is TGTGACAGCAGTGAATGGGACAGGGGCTCTCCTGAAGCTTTCTTT.

V gene TRBV28 combines with J gene TRBJ2-1; possible D gene TRBD1, 6 bases. The V gene's germline CDR1 is MDHEN and CDR2 SYDVKM. Trimming left V 4 bases short and J 7 bases short, with 8 bases between. The CDR3 totals 12 residues. Here the CDR3 reads CASSSRGNEQFF. DNA for the CDR3: TGTGCCAGCAGTTCTAGGGGGAATGAGCAGTTCTTC.

This rearrangement joins TRBV30 to TRBJ1-1, with unresolved D. The V gene's germline CDR1 is GTSNPN and CDR2 SVGIG (reference sequence). V shed 4 bases and J shed 5 bases, with 14 bases lying between them. The CDR3 contains 13 residues. The CDR3 is CAWTGPQRTEAFF. In DNA, the CDR3 is TGTGCCTGGACTGGGCCACAGAGAACTGAAGCTTTCTTT.

With respect to this clone: Given a far larger clone just one base away, this is likely a sequencing read error. Other DNA sequences in this specimen translate into the identical CDR3. The chain carries TRBV4-2 and TRBJ1-4, with 10 bases identical to TRBD1. The CDR3 totals 16 residues. The germline CDR1 and CDR2 sequences are LGHNA and YNFKEQ. CDR3 residues: CASSQGQGQGFEKLFF. CDR3 nucleotides: TGTGCCAGCAGCCAGGGCCAGGGACAGGGGTTTGAAAAACTGTTCTTT.

This clone occurred once. The genes are TRBV5-1 and TRBJ1-5; no clear D. This CDR3 is built from 16 residues. V was cut by 0 bases and J by 1 base, with 11 bases left in between. Looked up from germline, CDR1 is SGHRS and CDR2 is YFSETQ. The CDR3 is CASSLGPVASNQPQHF. The DNA of the CDR3 is TGCGCCAGCAGCTTGGGCCCCGTCGCGAGCAATCAGCCCCAGCATTTT.

The chain carries TRBV18 and TRBJ2-7; D gene unclear. The length of the CDR3 is 14 residues. CDR1 is KGHSH, CDR2 LQKENI, per germline. V gave up 0 bases and J gave up 4 bases, with 10 bases separating them. In DNA form, the CDR3 reads TGTGCCAGCTCACCACCAAGAAAGCAATACGAGCAGTACTTC. Translation: CASSPPRKQYEQYF.

The chain has TRBV18 and TRBJ1-2, with unresolved D. This CDR3 is 13 amino acids long. CDR1 is KGHSH, CDR2 LQKENI, per germline. Trimming left V 4 bases short and J 6 bases short, with 12 bases between. CDR3: CASSLSLRDGYTF. The DNA of the CDR3 is TGTGCCAGCTCACTTTCTCTTCGCGATGGCTACACCTTC.

This clone was seen more than once but under ten times. This rearrangement joins TRBV15 to TRBJ2-3, with 7 bases fitting TRBD2. Germline V lookup: CDR1 LNHNV, CDR2 YYDKDF (reference sequence). Losses at the gene ends were 5 bases for V and 4 bases for J; bases not matched to a gene: 15. The CDR3 is 17 residues long. CDR3 DNA: TGTGCCACCAGCGAACCCGGCGGGACTAACTACTCAGATACGCAGTATTTT. Amino acids: CATSEPGGTNYSDTQYF.

This clone was observed at least ten times. The J gene is TRBJ2-6, the V gene TRBV6-1, with TRBD2 as a possible D gene (6 bases). V lost 4 bases and J lost 0, with 7 bases in between. The CDR3 extends over 15 amino acids. CDR1 is MNHNS, CDR2 SASEGT, per germline. This chain's CDR3 is CASSGGDSGANVLTF. In nucleotides, the CDR3 is TGTGCCAGCAGTGGGGGGGACTCTGGGGCCAACGTCCTGACTTTC.

This clone was detected once. The rearrangement joins TRBV4-2 to TRBJ2-7, with D possibly being TRBD1 (6 bases). V was pared by 1 base and J by 6 bases, with 7 bases between. The germline CDR1 and CDR2 sequences are LGHNA and YNFKEQ. The CDR3 runs to 12 residues. The CDR3 reads CASSQGTVEQYF. The CDR3 nucleotides read TGTGCCAGCAGCCAAGGGACAGTCGAGCAGTACTTC.

The rearrangement uses TRBV7-9 and TRBJ1-2; D ambiguous. The CDR3 spans 14 residues. V was cut by 1 base and J by 4 bases, with 10 bases left in between. Germline V gives CDR1 SEHNR, CDR2 FQNEAQ (reference sequence). The CDR3 coding sequence is TGTGCCAGCAGCTTAGTATCCGAAACCTATGGCTACACCTTC. As protein: CASSLVSETYGYTF.

This chain connects TRBV5-1 to TRBJ2-2; D perhaps matches TRBD2 (5 bases). V gave up 2 bases and J gave up 2 bases, with 10 bases separating them. This CDR3 contains 15 residues. Germline V gives CDR1 SGHRS, CDR2 YFSETQ. The CDR3 DNA follows: TGCGCCAGCAGCTTTAACAGCGGTAACACCGGGGAGCTGTTTTTT. This encodes CASSFNSGNTGELFF. The full variable domain, rest sourced from reference TRBV5-1 and TRBJ2-2, is KAGVTQTPRYLIKTRGQQVTLSCSPISGHRSVSWYQQTPGQGLQFLFEYFSETQRNKGNFPGRFSGRQFSNSRSEMNVSTLELGDSALYLCASSFNSGNTGELFFGEGSRLTVL.

The chain carries TRBV6-4 and TRBJ1-2; tentatively, D is TRBD1 (6 bases). Germline V gene sequence: CDR1 MRHNA, CDR2 SNTAGT. The CDR3 consists of 14 residues. Trimming took off 0 bases at V and 4 bases at J, with 9 bases between the two ends. The CDR3: CASSDSGGAYGYTF. The DNA of the CDR3 is TGTGCCAGCAGTGACTCGGGGGGCGCCTATGGCTACACCTTC.

V usage is TRBV27 and J usage is TRBJ2-7; 9 bases line up with TRBD2. Germline trimming cut 6 bases from V and 4 bases from J; bases unmatched to any gene: 7. Germline V gene data show CDR1 as MNHEY and CDR2 as SMNVEV (reference sequence). The CDR3 totals 14 residues. DNA for the CDR3: TGTGCCAGCAGACAGGGACTAGCAGCGTACGAGCAGTACTTC. Its protein product is CASRQGLAAYEQYF.

The rearrangement joins TRBV18 to TRBJ2-2, with D tentatively TRBD2 (5 bases). V shed 3 bases and J shed 6 bases, with 17 bases lying between them. Germline loops: CDR1 KGHSH, CDR2 LQKENI. This CDR3 has 16 residues. In DNA form, the CDR3 reads TGTGCCAGCTCACCGGACTCAGTTGGGAATTCCGGGGAGCTGTTTTTT. Amino acids: CASSPDSVGNSGELFF.

The V gene is TRBV6-6, the J gene TRBJ1-2, with D perhaps TRBD1 (6 bases). The V gene's germline CDR1 is MNHNY and CDR2 SVGAGI (reference sequence). The V gene lost 4 bases and the J gene lost 2 bases, with 14 bases spanning the gap. This CDR3 region has 15 residues. CDR3: CASSSNRRGNYGYTF. The CDR3 nucleotides read TGTGCCAGCAGTTCCAACCGCAGGGGAAACTATGGCTACACCTTC.

The chain employs TRBV9 and TRBJ2-7; D is perhaps TRBD1 (5 bases). V gave up 0 bases and J gave up 1 base, with 11 bases separating them. There are 15 residues in the CDR3. Germline-derived CDR1 and CDR2 are SGDLS and YYNGEE. CDR3 nucleotide sequence: TGTGCCAGCAGCGTAGGTTCAGGGTATTCCTACGAGCAGTACTTC. Encoded protein: CASSVGSGYSYEQYF.

The V call is TRBV5-4, the J call TRBJ2-2; TRBD2 matches at 7 bases. Per the germline V gene, CDR1 is SGHNT and CDR2 is YYREEE (reference sequence). The CDR3 contains 17 residues. V was clipped by 2 bases and J by 2 bases; unmatched bases: 9. CDR3 sequence (DNA): TGTGCCAGCAGCTTACCGAGGAGCGGGGTTAACACCGGGGAGCTGTTTTTT. Translation: CASSLPRSGVNTGELFF.

The chain recombines TRBV7-8 with TRBJ2-1, with D perhaps TRBD1 or TRBD2 (5 bases each). Germline V gene sequence: CDR1 SGHVS, CDR2 FQNEAQ. V shed 1 base and J shed 1 base, with 20 bases lying between them. The CDR3 loop spans 19 amino acids. CDR3 region: CASSLVRGGYSPSYNEQFF. CDR3 nucleotides: TGTGCCAGCAGCTTAGTACGGGGCGGGTACTCTCCTTCCTACAATGAGCAGTTCTTC.

This rearrangement joins TRBV5-1 to TRBJ2-5; the match to TRBD2 covers 7 bases. CDR3 size: 14 residues. J gave up 5 bases and V 4 bases, and 8 bases lay outside the gene matches. The germline CDR1 and CDR2 sequences are SGHRS and YFSETQ. The CDR3 coding sequence is TGCGCCAGCAGCCCGCTAGCGGCTGGGGAGACCCAGTACTTC. Translated, it gives CASSPLAAGETQYF.

Notes on this clone: A much larger clone sits a single nucleotide away, making a read error possible. V and J are TRBV6-1 and TRBJ2-7; D might be TRBD2 (5 bases). Germline V CDR1 and CDR2: MNHNS, SASEGT. Trimming left V 1 base short and J 6 bases short, with 13 bases between. The CDR3 extends over 14 amino acids. As DNA, the CDR3 is TGTGCCAGCAGTGAAGGGACTCACTCGGGCGAGCAGTACTTC. It is translated as CASSEGTHSGEQYF.